This T cell receptor beta chain was obtained from a study of blood T cell repertoires in COVID-19. Study information: The study drew acute and convalescent COVID-19 samples from the United States, Italy and Spain. PBMCs, B-cell-depleted T cells, or T cells were the source of the cDNA or gDNA that made up the material.

Germline CDR1 and CDR2: LGHNA and YSLEER. The CDR3 extends over 14 amino acids. Losses at the gene ends were 4 bases for V and 9 bases for J; bases not matched to a gene: 9. Study processing details: Amplification of reference gene primers provided the estimated nucleated cell counts. Clones were read by immunoSEQ multiplex PCR, and TCRdb kept only the in-frame ones, dropping some. The V and J calls and clone size are taken from that table; D and trimming were inferred from the DNA. The sample lists 240,000 or so clones, 86% occurring once. The TCR comes from an elderly man with acute or convalescent COVID-19. Source material: peripheral blood. The rearrangement joins TRBV4-3 to TRBJ2-1, with TRBD2 matching over 7 bases. This chain's CDR3 is CASSREAGPREQFF. CDR3 bases: TGCGCCAGCAGCCGGGAAGCGGGGCCCCGTGAGCAGTTCTTC.